This T cell receptor beta chain is drawn from a study of identical twins. Findings and limits, study-wide: Cord blood beta clonotypes that were abundant carried fewer insertions, and memory repertoires showed no such trend. Researchers reported excess low generation probability among twin-shared out-of-frame alpha sequences.

Healthy Caucasians alone served as donors. Each cDNA held unique molecular identifiers, and template switching gave it a universal primer site. TCRdb passed the 5' RACE reads through MiXCR, listing each CDR3 protein once. The table includes 500,000 to 650,000 distinct CDR3 sequences, more than 20% detected once. This clonotype was counted only a few times. Antigen: not known. The germline CDR1 and CDR2 sequences are SNHLY and FYNNEI. This CDR3 is 15 amino acids long. V lost 6 bases and J lost 6; bases outside the gene matches: 1. In addition, the sample was reused for a study of yellow fever vaccine responses in identical twins.

Sequenced sample: CD4+ T cells sorted from blood. The chain combines TRBV2 with TRBJ2-2; TRBD2 aligns across 16 bases. This clonotype was sampled from a woman aged 18-29 years in good health. Here the CDR3 DNA reads TGTGCCAGCAGGGGACTAGCGGGAGGGTCCGGGGAGCTGTTTTTT. It codes for CASRGLAGGSGELFF.